These T cell receptor beta chains were read from a single sample in a study of shared clonotypes between healthy human individuals. The assay was immunoSEQ multiplex PCR, and TCRdb's table has in-frame clones only and misses some. The top ten hold under 0.45% of the sample, which has approximately 2.1 million clones, over 90% seen once. The sequencing sample was made of naive CD4+ T cells from PBMCs. Receptors originate from a man aged 18-30 years in good health. Some clones in this sample may be carry-over from other donors' samples. CDR3s include the opening cysteine and the closing phenylalanine or tryptophan. Each record gives: V gene, D gene, clone size, J gene, CDR3 protein, CDR3 DNA. A D gene is named only where the DNA matches it firmly. The size of a clone is reported for some rows only, either as once, few or many, or as a class for expanded clones.

v_call: TRBV2; d_call: -; clone_size: -; j_call: TRBJ2-4; cdr3_aa: CAGQQGLAKNIQYF; cdr3_nt: TGTGCCGGGCAACAGGGCTTAGCCAAAAACATTCAGTACTTC
v_call: TRBV10-3; d_call: TRBD1; clone_size: few; j_call: TRBJ1-2; cdr3_aa: CAISESRTGKTYGYTF; cdr3_nt: TGTGCCATCAGTGAGTCCCGGACAGGGAAAACTTATGGCTACACCTTC
v_call: TRBV4-2; d_call: -; clone_size: few; j_call: TRBJ1-5; cdr3_aa: CASSQVEGNQPQHF; cdr3_nt: TGTGCCAGCAGCCAAGTAGAAGGGAATCAGCCCCAGCATTTT
v_call: TRBV6-1; d_call: TRBD2; clone_size: -; j_call: TRBJ2-7; cdr3_aa: CASSGDFLLAGVREQYF; cdr3_nt: TGTGCCAGCAGTGGAGATTTCCTACTAGCGGGAGTGAGGGAGCAGTACTTC
v_call: TRBV4-3; d_call: -; clone_size: once; j_call: TRBJ2-2; cdr3_aa: CASSQGLTSAGELFF; cdr3_nt: TGCGCCAGCAGCCAAGGTTTGACATCGGCCGGGGAGCTGTTTTTT
v_call: TRBV9; d_call: -; clone_size: -; j_call: TRBJ1-3; cdr3_aa: CASSVSDSGNTIYF; cdr3_nt: TGTGCCAGCAGCGTTTCTGACTCTGGAAACACCATATATTTT
v_call: TRBV19; d_call: -; clone_size: -; j_call: TRBJ2-7; cdr3_aa: CASSPAGYEQYF; cdr3_nt: TGTGCCAGTAGTCCCGCGGGTTACGAGCAGTACTTC
v_call: TRBV6-5; d_call: -; clone_size: -; j_call: TRBJ1-6; cdr3_aa: CASSYSGNPYNSPLHF; cdr3_nt: TGTGCCAGCAGTTACTCTGGGAACCCATATAATTCACCCCTCCACTTT
v_call: TRBV27; d_call: -; clone_size: -; j_call: TRBJ1-1; cdr3_aa: CASSSRPDKNTEAFF; cdr3_nt: TGTGCCAGCAGTTCTCGGCCGGACAAAAACACTGAAGCTTTCTTT
v_call: TRBV4-1; d_call: -; clone_size: -; j_call: TRBJ2-6; cdr3_aa: CASSLLIGSGANVLTF; cdr3_nt: TGCGCCAGCAGCCTCTTGATCGGGTCTGGGGCCAACGTCCTGACTTTC
v_call: TRBV7-2; d_call: -; clone_size: -; j_call: TRBJ2-7; cdr3_aa: CASSLAPRDEQYF; cdr3_nt: TGTGCCAGCAGCTTAGCTCCCAGAGACGAGCAGTACTTC
v_call: TRBV15; d_call: -; clone_size: -; j_call: TRBJ2-2; cdr3_aa: CATSRDRGLAETGELFF; cdr3_nt: TGTGCCACCAGCAGAGATCGGGGGCTAGCGGAGACCGGGGAGCTGTTTTTT
v_call: TRBV28; d_call: -; clone_size: -; j_call: TRBJ1-5; cdr3_aa: CASSFRPRKGMVRQPQHF; cdr3_nt: TGTGCCAGCAGTTTCCGCCCGAGGAAGGGTATGGTCCGTCAGCCCCAGCATTTT
v_call: TRBV30; d_call: -; clone_size: few; j_call: TRBJ1-1; cdr3_aa: CAWMVFREAFF; cdr3_nt: TGTGCCTGGATGGTATTCCGCGAAGCTTTCTTT
v_call: TRBV30; d_call: -; clone_size: -; j_call: TRBJ1-2; cdr3_aa: CAWSSGEAYGYTF; cdr3_nt: TGTGCCTGGAGTAGCGGGGAGGCCTATGGCTACACCTTC
v_call: TRBV7-9; d_call: -; clone_size: -; j_call: TRBJ2-7; cdr3_aa: CASSTGQRSYEQYF; cdr3_nt: TGTGCCAGCAGCACAGGACAGCGCTCCTACGAGCAGTACTTC
v_call: TRBV30; d_call: TRBD1; clone_size: -; j_call: TRBJ1-6; cdr3_aa: CAWSVVAGGRSPLHF; cdr3_nt: TGTGCCTGGAGTGTAGTGGCAGGGGGGCGTTCACCCCTCCACTTT
v_call: TRBV18; d_call: -; clone_size: -; j_call: TRBJ1-1; cdr3_aa: CASSPNTLNTEAFF; cdr3_nt: TGTGCCAGCTCACCAAACACTCTGAACACTGAAGCTTTCTTT
v_call: TRBV28; d_call: TRBD1; clone_size: -; j_call: TRBJ1-2; cdr3_aa: CASSSMGQNYGYTF; cdr3_nt: TGTGCCAGCAGTTCAATGGGACAGAACTATGGCTACACCTTC
v_call: TRBV2; d_call: -; clone_size: -; j_call: TRBJ2-1; cdr3_aa: CASRGVAARAGEQFF; cdr3_nt: TGTGCCAGCAGGGGGGTAGCAGCACGTGCGGGTGAGCAGTTCTTC
v_call: TRBV6-1; d_call: TRBD2; clone_size: -; j_call: TRBJ2-1; cdr3_aa: CASSEVAGVGNEQFF; cdr3_nt: TGTGCCAGCAGTGAAGTAGCGGGAGTGGGCAATGAGCAGTTCTTC
v_call: TRBV28; d_call: -; clone_size: once; j_call: TRBJ2-7; cdr3_aa: CASSSYRGEQYF; cdr3_nt: TGTGCCAGCAGTTCCTATAGGGGCGAGCAGTACTTC
v_call: TRBV30; d_call: TRBD2; clone_size: -; j_call: TRBJ2-3; cdr3_aa: CAWRLAGGSDTQYF; cdr3_nt: TGTGCCTGGAGGCTAGCGGGAGGATCAGATACGCAGTATTTT
v_call: TRBV11-3; d_call: TRBD2; clone_size: -; j_call: TRBJ2-1; cdr3_aa: CASSFGAGVGEQFF; cdr3_nt: TGTGCCAGCAGCTTTGGAGCGGGAGTGGGTGAGCAGTTCTTC
v_call: TRBV21-1; d_call: -; clone_size: -; j_call: TRBJ2-5; cdr3_aa: CASSIEEGTEKTQYF; cdr3_nt: TGTGCCAGCAGCATTGAGGAGGGCACAGAGAAGACCCAGTACTTC
v_call: TRBV29-1; d_call: -; clone_size: -; j_call: TRBJ1-2; cdr3_aa: CSVGGASSIYGYTF; cdr3_nt: TGCAGCGTCGGGGGAGCCTCCAGCATCTATGGCTACACCTTC
v_call: TRBV28; d_call: -; clone_size: once; j_call: TRBJ2-7; cdr3_aa: CASSLIKQEQYF; cdr3_nt: TGTGCCAGCAGTCTAATAAAACAAGAGCAGTACTTC
v_call: TRBV18; d_call: TRBD1; clone_size: -; j_call: TRBJ2-1; cdr3_aa: CASSPTGDSYNEQFF; cdr3_nt: TGTGCCAGCTCCCCCACAGGGGACTCCTACAATGAGCAGTTCTTC
v_call: TRBV19; d_call: -; clone_size: -; j_call: TRBJ1-1; cdr3_aa: CASIIHRALPYTEAFF; cdr3_nt: TGTGCCAGTATCATCCATAGGGCCCTACCTTACACTGAAGCTTTCTTT
v_call: TRBV30; d_call: -; clone_size: few; j_call: TRBJ1-1; cdr3_aa: CAWSVQAKNTEAFF; cdr3_nt: TGTGCCTGGAGTGTACAGGCCAAGAACACTGAAGCTTTCTTT
v_call: TRBV9; d_call: TRBD2; clone_size: -; j_call: TRBJ2-3; cdr3_aa: CASSVGAIAGSTDTQYF; cdr3_nt: TGTGCCAGCAGCGTAGGGGCGATAGCGGGGAGCACAGATACGCAGTATTTT
v_call: TRBV11-3; d_call: -; clone_size: -; j_call: TRBJ2-3; cdr3_aa: CASSLDGLSGSDTQYF; cdr3_nt: TGTGCCAGCAGCTTAGACGGACTCTCAGGGTCAGATACGCAGTATTTT
v_call: TRBV2; d_call: -; clone_size: -; j_call: TRBJ1-1; cdr3_aa: CASMSGRDTEAFF; cdr3_nt: TGTGCCAGCATGTCCGGGAGGGACACTGAAGCTTTCTTT
v_call: TRBV18; d_call: -; clone_size: -; j_call: TRBJ2-1; cdr3_aa: CASSGGRSYNEQFF; cdr3_nt: TGTGCCAGCTCCGGGGGCAGGTCCTACAATGAGCAGTTCTTC
v_call: TRBV2; d_call: -; clone_size: once; j_call: TRBJ1-6; cdr3_aa: CASSEQGGNSPLHF; cdr3_nt: TGTGCCAGCAGTGAGCAGGGAGGGAATTCACCCCTCCACTTT
v_call: TRBV5-1; d_call: -; clone_size: -; j_call: TRBJ2-3; cdr3_aa: CASSPVVADTQYF; cdr3_nt: TGCGCCAGCAGCCCCGTAGTGGCAGATACGCAGTATTTT
v_call: TRBV6-1; d_call: TRBD1; clone_size: few; j_call: TRBJ1-2; cdr3_aa: CASSEGGTGASYTF; cdr3_nt: TGTGCCAGCAGTGAAGGGGGGACAGGGGCGAGCTACACCTTC
v_call: TRBV7-6; d_call: -; clone_size: -; j_call: TRBJ1-1; cdr3_aa: CASSLGGNEAFF; cdr3_nt: TGTGCCAGCAGCCTTGGGGGTAATGAAGCTTTCTTT
v_call: TRBV9; d_call: -; clone_size: -; j_call: TRBJ1-5; cdr3_aa: CASSPSGSSNQPQHF; cdr3_nt: TGTGCCAGCAGCCCCTCAGGGAGTAGCAATCAGCCCCAGCATTTT
v_call: TRBV27; d_call: TRBD1; clone_size: -; j_call: TRBJ1-2; cdr3_aa: CASSNGQGRDGYTF; cdr3_nt: TGTGCCAGCAGTAACGGACAGGGACGAGATGGCTACACCTTC
v_call: TRBV20-1; d_call: -; clone_size: -; j_call: TRBJ2-1; cdr3_aa: CSARDRNEQFF; cdr3_nt: TGCAGTGCTAGAGATAGAAATGAGCAGTTCTTC